What follows is one T cell receptor (beta chain) and its context. The antigen is undetermined. Germline V CDR1 and CDR2: KGHSH, LQKENI. Trimming took 2 bases from V and 1 from J, leaving 5 bases between them. The CDR3 loop spans 13 amino acids. The data are from a study of beta chain features in type 1 diabetes. The study's findings and limits: There was a moderate but significant shortening of TCRB CDR3s in all four CD4+ subsets of Type 1 diabetes patients.

Every bit of the isolated RNA underwent reverse transcription, so sequencing read expressed TCRB transcripts. Sequencing used immunoSEQ multiplex PCR; TCRdb keeps in-frame clones, though not all of them. The data contain 25,000 to 35,000 clones, about two thirds of them singletons. This receptor was taken from a woman aged 25 to 39 with type 1 diabetes. Sequencing was carried out using Tregs from blood. This rearrangement joins TRBV18 to TRBJ1-1; D gene unclear. The CDR3 coding sequence is TGTGCCAGCTCACCAACACCGAACACTGAAGCTTTCTTT. This gives the protein CASSPTPNTEAFF.